Below are 31 T cell receptor beta chains sequenced from a single sample in a study of blood T cell repertoires in COVID-19 (dated by TCRdb to about 2020). Library construction relied on the immunoSEQ multiplex PCR assay. The table comes from immuneACCESS by way of TCRdb, which keeps in-frame sequences with V and J called. Part of the clones is missing from these tables; in studies checked, under half for an unresolved V gene and the rest for unknown reasons. The sample table lists approximately 20,000 clones, 88% of them with a count of one. The biggest ten clones account for approximately 2.9% of the sample. The sequencing input was peripheral blood. These receptors originate from a human donor in a cohort sampled during active COVID-19.

This clone has only one observation. The chain links TRBV2 to TRBJ2-3; TRBD2 aligns across 8 bases. CDR1 and CDR2 (germline): SNHLY, FYNNEI. There are 15 residues in the CDR3. V dropped 7 bases and J dropped 1; count of bases not matched to a gene: 7. As DNA, the CDR3 is TGTGCCAGCACTGACATGACTAGCGGCACAGATACGCAGTATTTT. This gives the protein CASTDMTSGTDTQYF.

The chain is built from TRBV24-1 and TRBJ2-3; D perhaps matches TRBD2 (6 bases). V shed 5 bases and J shed 3 bases, with 11 bases lying between them. The CDR3 is 14 amino acids. The germline V gene has CDR1 KGHDR and CDR2 SFDVKD. The CDR3 DNA reads as TGTGCCACCAGTGGGGGAGGACGAACAGATACGCAGTATTTT. Residues: CATSGGGRTDTQYF.

This clone appeared a few times. The chain uses TRBV6-5 and TRBJ1-2; tentative D call: TRBD1 (5 bases). CDR1 MNHEY and CDR2 SVGAGI come from the germline V gene. The CDR3 is 15 amino acids. Trimming pared 5 bases from V and 8 bases from J, leaving 21 bases between. The CDR3 DNA sequence: TGTGCCAGCAGTACCACAGGAGTCCGCCTTCAAGGCTACACCTTC. This sequence encodes CASSTTGVRLQGYTF.

CDR3 in amino acids: CATSTGTGKTQETQYF. Here the CDR3 DNA reads TGTGCCACCAGTACCGGGACAGGGAAAACTCAAGAGACCCAGTACTTC. The rearrangement joins TRBV24-1 to TRBJ2-5; 9 bases align to TRBD1. The CDR3 length is 16 residues. CDR1 KGHDR and CDR2 SFDVKD come from the germline V gene. J lost 2 bases, V lost 6 bases, and 9 bases had no gene match.

This clone was counted only a few times. The chain combines TRBV11-2 with TRBJ2-3; a possible D gene is TRBD2 (5 bases). Germline V gives CDR1 SGHAT, CDR2 FQNNGV. V lost 5 bases, J lost 6 bases, and 18 bases lay in between. The CDR3 runs 15 residues. The CDR3, as DNA: TGTGCCAGCAGCCCCACGAAGAGGGTCGCGGATACGCAGTATTTT. Its protein product is CASSPTKRVADTQYF.

The V gene is TRBV6-5, the J gene TRBJ2-7, with 11 bases that match TRBD1. The CDR3 is 15 residues long. J gave up 2 bases and V 6 bases, and 6 bases lay outside the gene matches. Germline V gives CDR1 MNHEY, CDR2 SVGAGI. The CDR3 DNA is TGTGCCAGCAGCACGGGACAGGGGGTACCCTACGAGCAGTACTTC. Its translation: CASSTGQGVPYEQYF.

The chain recombines TRBV2 with TRBJ1-1; 8 bases agree with TRBD1. The CDR3 consists of 14 residues. Trimming at V came to 5 bases and at J to 6 bases, leaving 8 bases not matched to a gene. Per the germline V gene, CDR1 is SNHLY and CDR2 is FYNNEI. CDR3 bases: TGTGCCAGCAGTCAGGACAGGGAAATCGCTGAAGCTTTCTTT. Translating it yields CASSQDREIAEAFF.

The chain is built from TRBV6-6 and TRBJ1-1, with a possible D match to TRBD1 (6 bases). Germline values: CDR1 MNHNY, CDR2 SVGAGI (reference sequence). The length of the CDR3 is 15 residues. Trimming stripped 0 bases from V and 3 bases from J, with 11 bases between. The CDR3 protein is CASSYSGAVDTEAFF. Here the CDR3 DNA reads TGTGCCAGCAGTTACTCGGGGGCTGTTGACACTGAAGCTTTCTTT.

The chain recombines TRBV29-1 with TRBJ2-1; 10 nucleotides agree with TRBD2. Trimming cost V 7 bases and J 6 bases; bases outside gene matches: 12. The CDR3 is 15 residues long. In germline, CDR1 is SQVTM, CDR2 ANQGSEA. Written as DNA, the CDR3 is TGCAGCGGTGTACCGGGACTAGCGACTGTCAATGAGCAGTTCTTC. It translates to CSGVPGLATVNEQFF.

The CDR3 DNA reads as TGCGCCAGCAGGAGGCAGTCGAACACTGAAGCTTTCTTT. Its translation: CASRRQSNTEAFF. The J gene is TRBJ1-1, the V gene TRBV10-2; D gene unclear. V was cut by 6 bases and J by 1 base, with 9 bases left in between. This CDR3 has 13 residues. The germline gives CDR1 WSHSY, CDR2 SAAADI.

The chain uses TRBV9 and TRBJ2-4, with D hard to call. V dropped 2 bases and J dropped 0 bases, with 12 bases sitting between them. The CDR3 has 16 residues. Germline V gives CDR1 SGDLS, CDR2 YYNGEE. CDR3 amino acids: CASSVEADLAKNIQYF. DNA for the CDR3: TGTGCCAGCAGCGTCGAGGCAGACCTAGCCAAAAACATTCAGTACTTC.

This chain uses TRBV19 with TRBJ2-3, with 7 bases fitting TRBD2. CDR1 and CDR2 from the germline V gene are LNHDA and SQIVND (reference sequence). The CDR3 runs 16 residues. The junction had 6 bases not matched to a gene; V was cut back by 1 base and J by 2 bases. Here the CDR3 DNA reads TGTGCCAGTAGTATAGTTAGCGGGCGATTCACAGATACGCAGTATTTT. This sequence encodes CASSIVSGRFTDTQYF. The entire variable domain, with the rest obtained from reference TRBV19 and TRBJ2-3, is as follows: DGGITQSPKYLFRKEGQNVTLSCEQNLNHDAMYWYRQDPGQGLRLIYYSQIVNDFQKGDIAEGYSVSREKKESFPLTVTSAQKNPTAFYLCASSIVSGRFTDTQYFGPGTRLTVL.

CDR3 in DNA: TGTGCCAGCAGCCAACTGATGGACAGGGAAGGAGGTACGCAGTATTTT. Protein sequence: CASSQLMDREGGTQYF. This chain connects TRBV28 to TRBJ2-3; 8 bases are a match to TRBD1. The V gene end was trimmed by 6 bases and the J gene end by 8 bases; junction bases not matched to a gene: 16. There are 16 residues in the CDR3. Germline values: CDR1 MDHEN, CDR2 SYDVKM.

The chain joins TRBV27 to TRBJ2-7, with 9 bases matching TRBD1. The germline V gene has CDR1 MNHEY and CDR2 SMNVEV (reference sequence). CDR3 length equals 15 residues. Trimming removed 5 bases from V and 4 bases from J; junction bases left unmatched: 9. CDR3 region: CASSPTDRGGYEQYF. As DNA, the CDR3 is TGTGCCAGCAGTCCAACCGACAGGGGGGGGTACGAGCAGTACTTC.

The chain has TRBV11-3 and TRBJ2-1; 12 bases align to TRBD2. Germline V CDR1 and CDR2: SGHNT, YENEEA. With 1 base clipped from V and 11 bases from J, the junction kept 9 bases outside the gene matches. The CDR3 has 16 amino acids. DNA of the CDR3: TGTGCCAGCAGCTTAGGCCGACTAGCGGGAGCTGGGAAGCAGTTCTTC. Translated, it gives CASSLGRLAGAGKQFF.

This clone was seen once. The CDR3 region has the DNA TGTGCCAGCAGTTACTCACGGGGGACCCTCTATGGCTACACCTTC. It encodes CASSYSRGTLYGYTF. The chain couples TRBV6-5 to TRBJ1-2; D might be TRBD1 (5 bases). V shed 0 bases and J shed 4 bases, with 12 bases lying between them. The germline V gene encodes CDR1 MNHEY and CDR2 SVGAGI. This CDR3 has 15 amino acids.

The chain couples TRBV6-5 to TRBJ2-5, with TRBD1 matching over 7 bases. V dropped 2 bases and J dropped 9; count of bases not matched to a gene: 12. Germline CDR1 reads MNHEY; CDR2 reads SVGAGI. The CDR3 length is 15 residues. Written as DNA, the CDR3 is TGTGCCAGCAGTTACGGGACAGCTACTGAGGTCCCCCAGTACTTC. Translation: CASSYGTATEVPQYF.

The chain carries TRBV28 and TRBJ2-4; D is unclear. The CDR3 length is 11 residues. The germline V gene encodes CDR1 MDHEN and CDR2 SYDVKM. V lost 4 bases and J 8 bases, leaving 6 bases between the germline ends. As DNA, the CDR3 is TGTGCCAGCAGTTCGTCCGACATTCAGTACTTC. As protein: CASSSSDIQYF.

The V call is TRBV28, the J call TRBJ1-3; possible D gene TRBD1, 5 bases. The CDR3 spans 17 residues. The germline V gene encodes CDR1 MDHEN and CDR2 SYDVKM. With 3 bases removed from V and 0 bases from J, the gap between germline ends came to 15 bases. DNA for the CDR3: TGTGCCAGCAGTTTCGCGGGGCCCGGTAGCTCTGGAAACACCATATATTTT. Protein sequence: CASSFAGPGSSGNTIYF.

This clone was found once. The chain links TRBV11-2 to TRBJ1-1; 11 nucleotides match TRBD1. Germline lookup yields CDR1 SGHAT and CDR2 FQNNGV. The CDR3 consists of 14 residues. The V and J ends lost 1 base and 7 bases, in that order; junction bases with no gene match: 2. CDR3 sequence reads: CASSLGTGGNEAFF. CDR3 nucleotides: TGTGCCAGCAGCTTAGGGACAGGGGGCAATGAAGCTTTCTTT.

The J gene is TRBJ2-2, the V gene TRBV28; a possible D gene is TRBD1 (6 bases). Germline lookup yields CDR1 MDHEN and CDR2 SYDVKM. There are 15 residues in the CDR3. V was trimmed by 2 bases and J by 9 bases, leaving 16 bases between them. The CDR3 loop is CASSLGQTLLRELFF. The DNA of the CDR3 is TGTGCCAGCAGTTTAGGACAGACTCTACTACGGGAGCTGTTTTTT.

This CDR3 is CASSLIPGSGTGELFF. The CDR3 region has the DNA TGTGCCAGCAGCTTGATCCCAGGGTCGGGCACCGGGGAGCTGTTTTTT. This chain uses TRBV5-5 with TRBJ2-2; weak D call: TRBD1 (5 bases). The CDR3 spans 16 residues. Trimming left V 1 base short and J 4 bases short, with 14 bases between. The germline gives CDR1 SGHKS, CDR2 YYEKEE (reference sequence).

This chain uses TRBV29-1 with TRBJ2-3, with 10 nucleotides matching TRBD1. V was pared by 8 bases and J by 4 bases, with 6 bases of the junction left unmatched. From germline, CDR1 is SQVTM and CDR2 ANQGSEA. The CDR3 contains 13 residues. The CDR3 coding sequence is TGCAGCCTGACCGGGACAGGGGCAGATACGCAGTATTTT. Encoded protein: CSLTGTGADTQYF.

V usage is TRBV3-1 (or the pseudogene TRBV3-2) and J usage is TRBJ1-6; tentative D call: TRBD1 (6 bases). Germline V CDR1 and CDR2: LGHDT, YNNKEL (reference sequence). The germline V and J ends were trimmed by 1 base and 10 bases, with 14 bases remaining between them. The CDR3 spans 15 residues. DNA for the CDR3: TGTGCCAGCAGCCAAGTGGTGGGGGCCGGATCACCCCTCCACTTT. Translating gives CASSQVVGAGSPLHF.

CDR3: CASSLQGGGNTIYF. The DNA of the CDR3 is TGTGCCAGCAGCCTACAGGGTGGGGGAAACACCATATATTTT. The genes are TRBV5-5 and TRBJ1-3; D might be TRBD1 (6 bases). The CDR3 is made up of 14 amino acids. From germline, CDR1 is SGHKS and CDR2 YYEKEE (reference sequence). V was shortened by 4 bases and J by 4 bases, with 12 bases between the two germline ends. The full variable domain, in which reference TRBV5-5 and TRBJ1-3 provide the parts outside the CDR3, is DAGVTQSPTHLIKTRGQQVTLRCSPISGHKSVSWYQQVLGQGPQFIFQYYEKEERGRGNFPDRFSARQFPNYSSELNVNALLLGDSALYLCASSLQGGGNTIYFGEGSWLTVV.

This clone was found once. J is TRBJ2-1 and V is TRBV28; 7 nucleotides line up with TRBD1. Germline V gives CDR1 MDHEN, CDR2 SYDVKM. V trimming: 11 bases; J trimming: 6 bases; junction bases outside the gene matches: 10. The CDR3 covers 13 residues. CDR3 residues: CAEAQGIGNEQFF. The CDR3, as DNA: TGTGCCGAAGCACAGGGGATTGGCAATGAGCAGTTCTTC.

The chain employs TRBV27 and TRBJ2-7, with 7 bases matching TRBD1. With V trimmed by 3 bases and J by 6 bases, 2 bases remained unmatched. Per the germline V gene, CDR1 is MNHEY and CDR2 is SMNVEV (reference sequence). The CDR3 extends over 12 amino acids. The CDR3 DNA reads as TGTGCCAGCAGTTTTCACAGGGGCGAGCAGTACTTC. It translates to CASSFHRGEQYF.

This clone was counted a few times. The chain couples TRBV2 to TRBJ2-7; 9 bases are a match to TRBD2. Germline trimming cut 6 bases from V and 1 base from J; bases unmatched to any gene: 7. This CDR3 region has 15 residues. Germline loops: CDR1 SNHLY, CDR2 FYNNEI. The CDR3 is CASSSSGRISYEQYF. DNA for the CDR3: TGTGCCAGCAGCAGTAGCGGGAGAATATCCTACGAGCAGTACTTC.

The V call is TRBV12-3 or TRBV12-4, the J call TRBJ2-5; TRBD2 might be the D (5 bases). V shed 5 bases and J shed 5 bases, with 12 bases lying between them. This CDR3 is built from 13 residues. The CDR3 DNA sequence: TGTGCCAGCAGTCTTAGCTGGGAGGAGACCCAGTACTTC. Residues: CASSLSWEETQYF.

A single count supports this clone. The chain has TRBV7-4 and TRBJ2-1; 11 bases agree with TRBD2. The CDR3 is 17 residues long. With 11 bases clipped from V and 5 bases from J, the junction kept 17 bases outside the gene matches. The germline V gene encodes CDR1 SGHVT and CDR2 SQSDAQ. Here the CDR3 reads CARTEGTGTSGNNEQFF. The DNA of the CDR3 is TGTGCCCGGACGGAGGGCACCGGGACTAGCGGAAACAATGAGCAGTTCTTC.

V is TRBV6-2 or TRBV6-3 and J is TRBJ2-1; 10 bases fit TRBD2. V lost 2 bases, J lost 8 bases, and 3 bases stayed unmatched. The V gene's germline CDR1 is MNHEY and CDR2 SVGEGT. The CDR3 is 14 amino acids. The CDR3 sequence is CASSYLAGEHEQFF. The DNA of the CDR3 is TGTGCCAGCAGTTACCTAGCGGGAGAACATGAGCAGTTCTTC.